The clone carrying this T cell receptor (beta chain) has only a few counts. The junction differs from germline at one of its ends, possibly a read error. This CDR3 contains 15 residues. Per the germline V gene, CDR1 is SSHAT and CDR2 is FNYEAQ (reference sequence). The data belong to a study of identical twins. MiXCR, applied by TCRdb to the 5' RACE reads, yields one record per CDR3 protein. The table shows fewer than 550,000 distinct CDR3 sequences, with 14% occurring only once. The data also belong to a second study, concerning yellow fever vaccine responses in identical twins.

The chain employs TRBV7-7 and TRBJ2-1, with 14 bases that match TRBD2. Input material: CD4+ T cells sorted from blood. This sequence originates from a woman aged 18-29 years in good health. The CDR3 DNA reads TGTGCTAGCAGCCAAGGGACTAGCGGGAGTGGTGAGCAGTTCTTC. Amino acid sequence: CASSQGTSGSGEQFF.